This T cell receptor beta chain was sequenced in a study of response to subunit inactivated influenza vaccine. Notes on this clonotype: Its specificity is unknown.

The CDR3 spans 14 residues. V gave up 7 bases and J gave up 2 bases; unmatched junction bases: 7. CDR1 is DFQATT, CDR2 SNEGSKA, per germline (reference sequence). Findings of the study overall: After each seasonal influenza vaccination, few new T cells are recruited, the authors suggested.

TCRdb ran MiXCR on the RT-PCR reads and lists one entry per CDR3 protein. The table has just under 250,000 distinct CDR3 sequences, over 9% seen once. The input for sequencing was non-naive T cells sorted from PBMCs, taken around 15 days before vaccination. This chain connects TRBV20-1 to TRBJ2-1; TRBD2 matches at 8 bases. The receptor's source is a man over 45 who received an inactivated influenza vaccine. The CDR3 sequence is CSVIRGGAYNEQFF. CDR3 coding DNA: TGCAGTGTTATTCGGGGGGGGGCCTACAATGAGCAGTTCTTC.